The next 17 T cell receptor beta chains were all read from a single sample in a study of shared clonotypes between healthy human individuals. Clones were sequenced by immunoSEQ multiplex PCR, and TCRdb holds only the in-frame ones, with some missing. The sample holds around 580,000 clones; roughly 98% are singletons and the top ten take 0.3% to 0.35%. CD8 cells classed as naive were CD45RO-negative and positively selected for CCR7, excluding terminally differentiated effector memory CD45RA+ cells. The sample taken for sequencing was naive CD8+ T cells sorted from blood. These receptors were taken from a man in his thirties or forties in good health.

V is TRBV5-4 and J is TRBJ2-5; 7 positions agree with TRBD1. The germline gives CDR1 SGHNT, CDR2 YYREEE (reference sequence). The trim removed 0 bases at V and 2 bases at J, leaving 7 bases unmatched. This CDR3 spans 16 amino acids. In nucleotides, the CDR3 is TGTGCCAGCAGCTTGGATCTAGGGGGCGGACAAGAGACCCAGTACTTC. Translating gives CASSLDLGGGQETQYF.

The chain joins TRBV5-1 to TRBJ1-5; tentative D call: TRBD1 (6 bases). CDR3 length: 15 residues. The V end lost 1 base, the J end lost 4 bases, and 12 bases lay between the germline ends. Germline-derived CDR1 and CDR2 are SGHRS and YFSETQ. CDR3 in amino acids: CASSLFPGENQPQHF. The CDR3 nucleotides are TGCGCCAGCAGCTTGTTCCCAGGGGAAAATCAGCCCCAGCATTTT. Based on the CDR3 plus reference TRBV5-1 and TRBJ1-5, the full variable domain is KAGVTQTPRYLIKTRGQQVTLSCSPISGHRSVSWYQQTPGQGLQFLFEYFSETQRNKGNFPGRFSGRQFSNSRSEMNVSTLELGDSALYLCASSLFPGENQPQHFGDGTRLSIL.

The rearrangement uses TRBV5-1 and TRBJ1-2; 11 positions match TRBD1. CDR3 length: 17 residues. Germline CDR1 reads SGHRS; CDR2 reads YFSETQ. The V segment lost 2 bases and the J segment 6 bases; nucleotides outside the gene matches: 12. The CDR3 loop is CASSLNWDRGIANGYTF. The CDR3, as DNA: TGCGCCAGCAGCTTAAACTGGGACAGGGGGATTGCGAATGGCTACACCTTC.

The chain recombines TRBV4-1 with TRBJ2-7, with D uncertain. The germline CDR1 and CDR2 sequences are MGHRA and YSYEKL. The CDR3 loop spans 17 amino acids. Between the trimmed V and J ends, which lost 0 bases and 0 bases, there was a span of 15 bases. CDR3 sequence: CASSQENMDPDSYEQYF. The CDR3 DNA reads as TGCGCCAGCAGCCAAGAGAACATGGACCCGGACTCCTACGAGCAGTACTTC.

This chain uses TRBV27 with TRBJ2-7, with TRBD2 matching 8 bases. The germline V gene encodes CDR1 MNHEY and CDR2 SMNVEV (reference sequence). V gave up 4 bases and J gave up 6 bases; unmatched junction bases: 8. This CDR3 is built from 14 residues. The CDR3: CASSSAGTRLEQYF. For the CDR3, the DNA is TGTGCCAGCAGTTCTGCCGGGACTAGGCTCGAGCAGTACTTC.

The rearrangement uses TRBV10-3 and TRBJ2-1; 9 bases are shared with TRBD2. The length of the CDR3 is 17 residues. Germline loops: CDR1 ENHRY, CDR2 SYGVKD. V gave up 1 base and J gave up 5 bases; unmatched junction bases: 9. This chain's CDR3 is CAISEFLAGDLDNEQFF. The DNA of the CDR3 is TGTGCCATCAGTGAGTTTTTAGCGGGAGATCTGGACAATGAGCAGTTCTTC.

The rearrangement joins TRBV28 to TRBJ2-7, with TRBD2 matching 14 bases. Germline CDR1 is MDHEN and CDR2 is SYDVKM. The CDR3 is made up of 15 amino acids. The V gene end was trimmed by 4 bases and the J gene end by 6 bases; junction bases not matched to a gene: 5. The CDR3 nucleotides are TGTGCCAGCAGTTCGGGACTAGCGGGAGTTATCGAGCAGTACTTC. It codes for CASSSGLAGVIEQYF.

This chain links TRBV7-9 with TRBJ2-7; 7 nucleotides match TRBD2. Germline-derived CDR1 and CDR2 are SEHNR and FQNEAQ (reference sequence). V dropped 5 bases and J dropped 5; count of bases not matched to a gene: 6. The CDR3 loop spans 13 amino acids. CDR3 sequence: CASSLPTSDEQYF. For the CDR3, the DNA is TGTGCCAGCAGCCTACCAACTAGCGACGAGCAGTACTTC.

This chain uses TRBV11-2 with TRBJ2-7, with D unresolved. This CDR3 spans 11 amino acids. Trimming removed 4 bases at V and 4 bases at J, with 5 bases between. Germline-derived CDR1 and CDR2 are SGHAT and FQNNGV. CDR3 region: CASSSLYEQYF. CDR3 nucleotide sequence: TGTGCCAGCAGCTCTCTTTACGAGCAGTACTTC.

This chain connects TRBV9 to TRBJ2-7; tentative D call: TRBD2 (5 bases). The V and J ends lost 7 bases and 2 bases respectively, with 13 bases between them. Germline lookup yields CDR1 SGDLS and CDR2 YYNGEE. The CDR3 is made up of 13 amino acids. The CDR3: CASGKDSAYEQYF. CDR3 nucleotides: TGTGCCAGCGGCAAGGACTCCGCCTACGAGCAGTACTTC. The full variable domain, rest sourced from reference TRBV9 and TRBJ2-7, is DSGVTQTPKHLITATGQRVTLRCSPRSGDLSVYWYQQSLDQGLQFLIQYYNGEERAKGNILERFSAQQFPDLHSELNLSSLELGDSALYFCASGKDSAYEQYFGPGTRLTVT.

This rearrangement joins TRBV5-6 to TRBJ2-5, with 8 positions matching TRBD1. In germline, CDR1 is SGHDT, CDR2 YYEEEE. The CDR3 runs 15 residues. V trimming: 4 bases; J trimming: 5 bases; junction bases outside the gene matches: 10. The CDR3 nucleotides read TGTGCCAGCAGCCCCACAAGGACAGGGCTGGAGACCCAGTACTTC. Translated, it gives CASSPTRTGLETQYF.

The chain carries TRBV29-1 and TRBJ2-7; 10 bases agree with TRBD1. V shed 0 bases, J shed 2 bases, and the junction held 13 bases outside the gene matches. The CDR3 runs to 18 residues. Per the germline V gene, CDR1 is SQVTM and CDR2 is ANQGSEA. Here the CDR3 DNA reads TGCAGCGTTGAAGATCGAGGAAAAGGACAGGGGGGCACCTACGAGCAGTACTTC. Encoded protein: CSVEDRGKGQGGTYEQYF.

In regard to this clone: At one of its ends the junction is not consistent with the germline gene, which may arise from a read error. The CDR3 nucleotides are TGTGCCTGGAGTTTCGCCACATTGGCCTTC. Protein sequence: CAWSFATLAF. The chain has TRBV30 and TRBJ1-2; D not resolved. Germline values: CDR1 GTSNPN, CDR2 SVGIG (reference sequence). The CDR3 length is 10 residues.

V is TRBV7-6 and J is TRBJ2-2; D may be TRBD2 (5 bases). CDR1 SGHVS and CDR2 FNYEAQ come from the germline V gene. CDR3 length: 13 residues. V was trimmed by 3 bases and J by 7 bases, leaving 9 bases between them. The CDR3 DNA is TGTGCCAGCAGCTTCACCCGGGGCGGGGAGCTGTTTTTT. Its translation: CASSFTRGGELFF.

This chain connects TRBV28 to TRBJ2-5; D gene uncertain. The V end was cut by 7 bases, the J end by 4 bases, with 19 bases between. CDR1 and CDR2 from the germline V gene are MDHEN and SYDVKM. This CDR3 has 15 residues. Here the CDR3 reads CASTQGDALRETQYF. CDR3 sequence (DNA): TGTGCCAGCACCCAAGGTGACGCCCTCCGAGAGACCCAGTACTTC.

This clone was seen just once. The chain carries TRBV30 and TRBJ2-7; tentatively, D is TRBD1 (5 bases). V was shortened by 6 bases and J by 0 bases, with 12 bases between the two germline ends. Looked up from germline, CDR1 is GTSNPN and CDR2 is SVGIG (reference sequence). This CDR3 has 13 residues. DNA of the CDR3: TGTGCCTGCACAGGAACGAGCTCCTACGAGCAGTACTTC. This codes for CACTGTSSYEQYF.

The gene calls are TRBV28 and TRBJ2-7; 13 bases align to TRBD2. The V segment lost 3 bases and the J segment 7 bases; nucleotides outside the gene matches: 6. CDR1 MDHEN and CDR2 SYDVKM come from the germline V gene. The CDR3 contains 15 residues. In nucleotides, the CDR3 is TGTGCCAGCAGTTTCGGGACTAGCGGGATGGGGGAGCAGTACTTC. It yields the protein CASSFGTSGMGEQYF.